Listed here are 2 T cell receptor beta chains from one sample, sequenced in a study of tumor T cells in aggressive B-cell lymphoma. The data were produced by immunoSEQ multiplex PCR, yet TCRdb's version contains in-frame clones alone and is incomplete. Of about 7,400 clones detected, approximately 82% appear once; the ten largest clones hold more than 4.5%. Sequenced material: tumor tissue. These receptors all come from an adult with diffuse large B cell lymphoma.

This clone was counted a single time. The CDR3 region is CASSQLTGFYGYTF. In DNA form, the CDR3 reads TGTGCCAGCAGCCAACTTACAGGGTTTTATGGCTACACCTTC. The chain recombines TRBV14 with TRBJ1-2, with D possibly being TRBD1 (6 bases). V lost 2 bases, J lost 5 bases, and 12 bases lay in between. Per germline, CDR1 SGHDN and CDR2 FVKESK. This CDR3 region has 14 residues.

This clone showed up just a few times. This chain joins TRBV7-2 and TRBJ2-7; perhaps TRBD2 as D (6 bases). Trimming left V 0 bases short and J 5 bases short, with 11 bases between. CDR1 is SGHTA, CDR2 FQGNSA, per germline. There are 14 residues in the CDR3. This CDR3 reads CASSLAPGEDEQYF. DNA for the CDR3: TGTGCCAGCAGCTTAGCGCCGGGAGAGGACGAGCAGTACTTC.